This T cell receptor (beta chain) was captured by sequencing in a study of cytomegalovirus exposure and HLA in healthy donors. Samples came from healthy bone marrow donors. Study conclusions and caveats: Available immune exposure information covered CMV serostatus only.

Use of 60 Vbeta and 13 Jbeta primers characterized the PCR. Here immunoSEQ multiplex PCR was the method, and the copy in TCRdb shows in-frame clones only, minus some. This table has some 110,000 clones, roughly 80% appearing once. The sample holds a few counts of this clone. The antigen remains undetermined. This CDR3 is built from 15 residues. Germline assignment: CDR1 SEHNR and CDR2 FQNEAQ (reference sequence). Trimming left V 2 bases short and J 3 bases short, with 11 bases between. This chain connects TRBV7-9 to TRBJ1-3; perhaps TRBD1 as D (5 bases). The specimen was PBMCs. The source of this sequence is a man in his thirties or forties in good health and CMV-seropositive. CDR3 sequence: CASSLKKQVGNTIYF. CDR3 bases: TGTGCCAGCAGCTTAAAAAAACAGGTTGGAAACACCATATATTTT.